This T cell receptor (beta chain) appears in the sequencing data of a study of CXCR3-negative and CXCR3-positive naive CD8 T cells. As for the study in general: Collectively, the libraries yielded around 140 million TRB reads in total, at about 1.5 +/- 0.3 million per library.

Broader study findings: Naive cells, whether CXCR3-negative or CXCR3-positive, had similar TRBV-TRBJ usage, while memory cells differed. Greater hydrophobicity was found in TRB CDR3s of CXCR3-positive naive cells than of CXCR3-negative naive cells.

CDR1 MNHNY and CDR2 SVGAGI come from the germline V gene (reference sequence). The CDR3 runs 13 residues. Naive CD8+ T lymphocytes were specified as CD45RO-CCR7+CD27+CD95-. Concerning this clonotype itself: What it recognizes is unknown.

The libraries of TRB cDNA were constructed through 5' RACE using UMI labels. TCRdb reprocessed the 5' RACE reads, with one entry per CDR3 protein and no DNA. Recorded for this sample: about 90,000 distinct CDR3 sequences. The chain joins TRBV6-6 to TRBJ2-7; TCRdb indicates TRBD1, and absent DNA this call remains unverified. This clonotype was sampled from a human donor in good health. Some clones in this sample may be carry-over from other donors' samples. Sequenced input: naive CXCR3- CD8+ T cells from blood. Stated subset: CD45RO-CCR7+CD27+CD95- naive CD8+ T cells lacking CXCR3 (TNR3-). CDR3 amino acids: CASSEDRIYEQYF.